Each of the 24 T cell receptor beta chains below was sequenced from the same sample in a study of T cells in Graves' hyperthyroidism and ophthalmopathy. RNA transcripts served as the template for amplifying TCR beta CDR3 regions. Researchers ran a first-round RT-PCR on the TCR CDR3 using the HTBI primer set. One entry per CDR3 protein results from TCRdb running MiXCR on the multiplex PCR reads. Seen here are about half a million distinct CDR3 sequences, around 15% observed once, and the top ten hold roughly 29%. Sequencing was carried out using blood. All receptors derive from a woman aged 25 to 39 with Graves' ophthalmopathy.

This clonotype was observed many times. This sequence joins TRBV27 and TRBJ2-7; 10 bases fit TRBD2. This CDR3 has 15 amino acids. The germline V gene has CDR1 MNHEY and CDR2 SMNVEV (reference sequence). Trimming cost V 6 bases and J 2 bases; bases outside gene matches: 7. CDR3 loop: CASRNRLAGTYEQYF. CDR3 nucleotides: TGTGCCAGCAGGAACCGACTAGCGGGTACCTACGAGCAGTACTTC.

On this clonotype: One end of the junction fails to match germline, which may point to a read error. The V call is TRBV20-1, the J call TRBJ2-7, with D possibly matching TRBD1 (6 bases). Per germline, CDR1 DFQATT and CDR2 SNEGSKA (reference sequence). The CDR3 contains 14 residues. Here the CDR3 DNA reads TGCAGTGCCAGTCCAGGGGACCATGGGTACGGGCAGTACTTC. Translation gives CSASPGDHGYGQYF.

The gene calls are TRBV14 and TRBJ2-2; the D call may be TRBD1 or TRBD2 (6 bases each). With 1 base removed from V and 3 bases from J, the gap between germline ends came to 12 bases. CDR3 size: 16 residues. The germline V gene encodes CDR1 SGHDN and CDR2 FVKESK. The CDR3 nucleotides read TGTGCCAGCAGCCAAGGGAGGGGGTATCACACCGGGGAGCTGTTTTTT. This sequence encodes CASSQGRGYHTGELFF. The full variable domain, with the rest looked up from reference TRBV14 and TRBJ2-2, is EAGVTQFPSHSVIEKGQTVTLRCDPISGHDNLYWYRRVMGKEIKFLLHFVKESKQDESGMPNNRFLAERTGGTYSTLKVQPAELEDSGVYFCASSQGRGYHTGELFFGEGSRLTVL.

This clonotype was counted a few times. The chain is built from TRBV4-1 and TRBJ2-5, with D possibly called TRBD1 or TRBD2 (6 bases each). The germline gives CDR1 MGHRA, CDR2 YSYEKL. Trimming pared 5 bases from V and 2 bases from J, leaving 18 bases between. There are 16 residues in the CDR3. CDR3 nucleotide sequence: TGCGCCAGCAGCGCCGAGGGGGGCGCGTATCAAGAGACCCAGTACTTC. The encoded protein is CASSAEGGAYQETQYF.

The chain carries TRBV12-3 or TRBV12-4 and TRBJ2-7, with 8 bases fitting TRBD2. Unmatched junction bases numbered 14, after V lost 4 bases and J lost 3 bases. This CDR3 has 17 amino acids. CDR3 amino acids: CASSWGGLLAGNYEQYF. The CDR3 DNA follows: TGTGCCAGCAGTTGGGGGGGCCTATTAGCGGGGAACTACGAGCAGTACTTC.

This clonotype was detected a few times. V and J are TRBV6-1 and TRBJ2-4; D gene unclear. This CDR3 is built from 15 residues. Germline-derived CDR1 and CDR2 are MNHNS and SASEGT. The V and J ends lost 4 bases and 0 bases respectively, with 10 bases between them. CDR3 sequence reads: CASSATELAKNIQYF. In nucleotides, the CDR3 is TGTGCCAGCAGTGCAACGGAACTAGCCAAAAACATTCAGTACTTC.

This clonotype was counted at least ten times. The V call is TRBV29-1, the J call TRBJ2-1; D is undetermined. CDR3 length: 12 amino acids. Per germline, CDR1 SQVTM and CDR2 ANQGSEA. Trimming shortened V by 6 bases and J by 9 bases, and 15 bases separated the two germline ends. The DNA of the CDR3 is TGCAGCGTCCGAAGATCCGGGCCTGAGCAGTTCTTC. This gives the protein CSVRRSGPEQFF.

The chain carries TRBV27 and TRBJ2-3; D perhaps matches TRBD1 (6 bases). V was shortened by 3 bases and J by 5 bases, with 9 bases between the two germline ends. There are 13 residues in the CDR3. The germline V gene has CDR1 MNHEY and CDR2 SMNVEV (reference sequence). The CDR3 DNA sequence: TGTGCCAGCAGTTTTGCAGGGGTAGATACGCAGTATTTT. Protein: CASSFAGVDTQYF.

A few counts support this clonotype. The V and J genes are TRBV4-3 and TRBJ2-1; the D call may be TRBD1 or TRBD2 (5 bases each). CDR1 is LGHNA, CDR2 YSLEER, per germline. CDR3 length: 15 residues. The V end was cut by 4 bases, the J end by 4 bases, with 14 bases between. CDR3 residues: CASSRTRDPYNEQFF. The CDR3 region has the DNA TGCGCCAGCAGCCGAACCCGGGACCCTTACAATGAGCAGTTCTTC.

The table lists this clonotype with a few counts. The chain is built from TRBV29-1 and TRBJ2-1, with 7 bases matching TRBD2. Germline V gene lookup returns CDR1 SQVTM and CDR2 ANQGSEA. J was trimmed by 8 bases and V by 4 bases; bases with no gene match: 14. This CDR3 has 15 amino acids. The CDR3: CSVVGGSQSWDEQFF. CDR3 bases: TGCAGCGTTGTAGGCGGGAGCCAAAGCTGGGATGAGCAGTTCTTC.

This clonotype was counted at least ten times. The rearrangement joins TRBV10-2 to TRBJ2-3, with 10 bases lining up with TRBD2. The CDR3 contains 15 residues. The ends lost 6 bases at V and 5 bases at J; junction bases unmatched: 8. Germline CDR1 WSHSY, CDR2 SAAADI. In nucleotides, the CDR3 is TGCGCCAGCAGGAGGGGGACTAGCGTAGGAGATACGCAGTATTTT. This gives the protein CASRRGTSVGDTQYF.

This clonotype was counted a few times. The CDR3 region is CASSEHVRDEQYF. For the CDR3, the DNA is TGTGCCAGCAGCGAACATGTACGCGACGAGCAGTACTTC. The chain recombines TRBV12-3 or TRBV12-4 with TRBJ2-7; no definite D call. Trimming pared 6 bases from V and 5 bases from J, leaving 14 bases between. CDR3 length: 13 amino acids.

This chain connects TRBV6-2 or TRBV6-3 to TRBJ1-6; D is perhaps TRBD1 (5 bases). The CDR3 runs to 14 residues. V lost 2 bases and J 11 bases, leaving 13 bases between the germline ends. The germline V gene encodes CDR1 MNHEY and CDR2 SVGEGT. The CDR3 DNA follows: TGTGCCAGCAGTTACCCCTACGGGGGGGCACCCCTCCACTTT. It yields the protein CASSYPYGGAPLHF.

The sample holds many counts of this clonotype. The chain couples TRBV2 to TRBJ2-1; maybe TRBD1 (5 bases). The CDR3 extends over 14 amino acids. Per the germline V gene, CDR1 is SNHLY and CDR2 is FYNNEI. Deletions cut 7 bases from V and 9 bases from J, with 19 bases between. CDR3 in DNA: TGTGCCAGCACCCAATTGGGGCTACTTCCTGAGCAGTTCTTC. Protein: CASTQLGLLPEQFF.

The chain has TRBV6-1 and TRBJ2-4; no firm D call. The CDR3 sequence is 17 residues long. Germline V lookup: CDR1 MNHNS, CDR2 SASEGT. Trimming shortened V by 6 bases and J by 3 bases, and 21 bases separated the two germline ends. In nucleotides, the CDR3 is TGTGCCAGCAGGCGGCGGACCTTAGCCTTAGGCAAAAACATTCAGTACTTC. This codes for CASRRRTLALGKNIQYF.

This clonotype has at least ten counts. The chain is built from TRBV2 and TRBJ1-5; perhaps TRBD1 as D (5 bases). Germline V gene sequence: CDR1 SNHLY, CDR2 FYNNEI. The CDR3 is 16 amino acids. With 2 bases removed from V and 4 bases from J, the gap between germline ends came to 15 bases. CDR3 loop: CASSEIIGTLNQPQHF. The CDR3 bases are TGTGCCAGCAGTGAAATTATCGGGACGTTAAATCAGCCCCAGCATTTT.

The chain combines TRBV28 with TRBJ2-7; 10 bases match TRBD2. The CDR3 extends over 18 amino acids. Germline CDR1 MDHEN, CDR2 SYDVKM. The V gene end was trimmed by 7 bases and the J gene end by 5 bases; junction bases not matched to a gene: 20. The CDR3 bases are TGTGCCAGCACGTCGATCAGGGGGCGAGGTAGCGGGAGGAACGAGCAGTACTTC. Its protein is CASTSIRGRGSGRNEQYF. Combining the CDR3 with reference TRBV28 and TRBJ2-7 gives the whole variable domain DVKVTQSSRYLVKRTGEKVFLECVQDMDHENMFWYRQDPGLGLRLIYFSYDVKMKEKGDIPEGYSVSREKKERFSLILESASTNQTSMYLCASTSIRGRGSGRNEQYFGPGTRLTVT.

This clonotype has at least ten counts. J is TRBJ1-1 and V is TRBV7-2; D might be TRBD1 (5 bases). The length of the CDR3 is 14 residues. The germline gives CDR1 SGHTA, CDR2 FQGNSA. V was cut by 5 bases and J by 3 bases, with 13 bases left in between. The CDR3 sequence is CASSNLQGHTEAFF. The CDR3 DNA sequence: TGTGCCAGCAGCAACCTCCAGGGCCACACTGAAGCTTTCTTT.

Many counts were recorded for this clonotype. The V and J genes are TRBV4-3 and TRBJ1-4, with a weak D call TRBD1 (5 bases). The V gene lost 0 bases and the J gene lost 0 bases, with 11 bases spanning the gap. Germline assignment: CDR1 LGHNA and CDR2 YSLEER. The CDR3 is 17 residues long. As DNA, the CDR3 is TGCGCCAGCAGCCAAGATCAACTAGGGGCAACTAATGAAAAACTGTTTTTT. Its translation is CASSQDQLGATNEKLFF.

This clonotype was counted many times. The V and J genes are TRBV12-3 or TRBV12-4 and TRBJ2-7, with unresolved D. V was pared by 3 bases and J by 5 bases, with 11 bases between. The CDR3 is made up of 13 amino acids. The CDR3 spells CASSFGSANEQYF. The CDR3 nucleotides are TGTGCCAGCAGTTTCGGGTCGGCTAACGAGCAGTACTTC.

For this clonotype: A much larger clone differs from this one at a single base, so this may be a read error. The J gene is TRBJ2-7, the V gene TRBV6-1; 7 bases align to TRBD1. CDR1 and CDR2 from the germline V gene are MNHNS and SASEGT. J lost 6 bases, V lost 7 bases, and 15 bases had no gene match. The CDR3 contains 15 residues. For the CDR3, the DNA is TGTGCCAGCACCCAGGGGGAACAGGGTGGGGGCGAGCAGTACTTC. It encodes CASTQGEQGGGEQYF.

This clonotype was observed a few times. The CDR3 is CASSQQRPRSETQYF. In nucleotides, the CDR3 is TGTGCCAGCAGCCAACAGCGACCCCGCTCGGAGACCCAGTACTTC. V gene TRBV3-1 combines with J gene TRBJ2-5; no clear D gene. The germline V gene encodes CDR1 LGHDT and CDR2 YNNKEL (reference sequence). This CDR3 region has 15 residues. Trimming left V 2 bases short and J 5 bases short, with 15 bases between.

Note on this clonotype: At one end, the junction sequence differs from germline, possibly due to a read error. The chain employs TRBV11-2 and TRBJ1-4; D unclear. This CDR3 is built from 14 residues. CDR1 is SGHAT, CDR2 FQNNGV, per germline. As DNA, the CDR3 is TGTGTCAGCAGCCGAGGGCACCTACCCGAAAAACTGTTTTTT. Protein sequence: CVSSRGHLPEKLFF.

This clonotype appeared a few times. The gene calls are TRBV20-1 and TRBJ1-3; TRBD1 might be the D (5 bases). Germline V CDR1 and CDR2: DFQATT, SNEGSKA (reference sequence). This CDR3 is built from 16 residues. V was cut by 6 bases and J by 2 bases, with 20 bases left in between. CDR3 loop: CSARDGGEVAGNTIYF. For the CDR3, the DNA is TGCAGTGCCCGGGACGGCGGAGAGGTGGCTGGAAACACCATATATTTT.